This TCR beta chain was recovered during a study of OX40 agonist ivuxolimab in advanced cancers. General notes on the study: Ivuxolimab was an agonistic, fully human IgG2 monoclonal antibody directed against OX40 (CD134), a costimulatory receptor. Peripheral TCRbeta sequencing was intended to test whether TCR sequence diversity was altered and clonal T-cell expansion was caused by ivuxolimab. The dose-escalation cohort was 82.7% male with a mean age of about 60 years, ranging from roughly 20 to 80. Of the 52 patients in dose escalation, about 20 had hepatocellular carcinoma, roughly 15 had melanoma, 9 had renal cell carcinoma and 9 had head and neck cancer. Intravenous ivuxolimab was administered to patients every 2 weeks at six dose levels: 0.01, 0.1, 0.3, 1.5, 3 and 10 mg/kg. Patients were allowed to have had prior anti-PD-1, anti-PD-L1 or anti-CTLA-4 therapy, and roughly two fifths of the dose-escalation patients had been treated with checkpoint inhibitors. Partial responses were achieved by three dose-escalation patients, of whom one had hepatocellular carcinoma and two had cutaneous melanoma. The monotherapy dose-escalation portion (N ≈ 52 patients) of the phase I ivuxolimab trial is reported in the paper.

Genomic DNA was extracted from sorted cells for sequencing of the TCRbeta CDR3 region. The immunoSEQ Assay was used for sequencing of TCRbeta CDR3 regions. TCRdb obtained this table from immuneACCESS and retained in-frame rearrangements with V and J assigned. These tables miss some clones; where compared with another copy, unresolved V genes account for less than half of the shortfall, and the remainder is unexplained. This sample is represented by around 30,000 clones; 80% to 85% of them were singletons. The ten biggest clones cover 2% to 3% of the sample. Concerning this clone itself: No cognate antigen has been identified for it. Per-base qualities were not stored, and no clone one base away is much larger.

Patients with autoimmune disease history or receiving systemic immunosuppression were excluded from the trial. Peripheral blood for TCR sequencing was collected from all dose cohorts at baseline, on cycle 4 day 1, and on cycle 7 day 1. The samples were taken from a phase I, first-in-human, multicenter, open-label dose-escalation trial of ivuxolimab. The trial enrolled adults with locally advanced or metastatic head and neck squamous cell, hepatocellular, melanoma or renal cell carcinoma. Before TCR sequencing, CD4+ and CD8+ T cells were separately sorted from peripheral blood. Beyond this particular receptor, the publication reports: At doses of 0.1 to 3.0 mg/kg, clonal expansion of both CD4+ and CD8+ T cells in blood was seen between baseline and week 6. After ivuxolimab, CD8+ T cells had more expanded clones than CD4+ T cells on average. Low levels of normalized T-cell clonal expansion were also shown by some nonresponding patients. Which antigens the clonally expanded peripheral T cells were specific for was not determined. Partial responders in the 0.1-3.0 mg/kg groups had among the lowest normalized peripheral clonal expansion, especially among CD8+ T cells.

The trim is 5 bases for V and 0 bases for J, with a gap of 8 bases between the germline ends. Taken from the germline V gene (reference sequence), the CDR1 and CDR2 loops are MNHNY and SVGAGI. The CDR3 contains 13 residues, cysteine and phenylalanine counted. The kept DNA is CDR3 alone, 39 bases in frame from the first base. This TCR was sampled from an adult with an advanced solid tumor such as melanoma, head and neck, liver or kidney cancer. The sample in question was CD4+ or CD8+ T cells sorted from blood, obtained in a trial of the OX40 agonist ivuxolimab. In this chain, TRBV6-6 is recombined with TRBJ2-7, with no D gene named confidently. The CDR3 here reads CASSQQLSYEQYF. The nucleotide sequence is TGTGCCAGCAGTCAACAGCTCTCCTACGAGCAGTACTTC.